These 12 T cell receptor beta chains came from one sample sequenced in a study of T cell repertoires in cytomegalovirus infection. A single record per CDR3 protein comes from TCRdb applying MiXCR to the reads. The sample lists about 700,000 distinct CDR3 sequences; about 30% were seen once. Their antigens remain unidentified. The material sequenced was cultured PBMCs, taken from culture after CMV antigen stimulation. These receptors all come from a human donor in good health (CMV status not recorded). Some clones in this sample may be carry-over from other donors' samples.

This clonotype was seen a few times. This chain joins TRBV29-1 and TRBJ2-3; maybe TRBD1 (5 bases). V was pared by 1 base and J by 6 bases, with 14 bases between. The CDR3 is 14 residues long. Germline CDR1 is SQVTM and CDR2 is ANQGSEA. CDR3 sequence (DNA): TGCAGCGTTGAAGCCAACCTCAGGGCTGATACGCAGTATTTT. Amino acids: CSVEANLRADTQYF.

The chain recombines TRBV2 with TRBJ2-7, with D maybe TRBD2 (6 bases). The CDR3 loop spans 15 amino acids. V was pared by 0 bases and J by 4 bases, with 13 bases between. Germline assignment: CDR1 SNHLY and CDR2 FYNNEI. Here the CDR3 DNA reads TGTGCCAGCAGTGAAGCGACGACTAGGGCGTACGAGCAGTACTTC. Its protein is CASSEATTRAYEQYF.

This clonotype was counted between two and nine times. The chain links TRBV7-2 to TRBJ1-5, with D hard to call. Trimming pared 5 bases from V and 9 bases from J, leaving 8 bases between. Germline values: CDR1 SGHTA, CDR2 FQGNSA. This CDR3 spans 11 amino acids. Written as DNA, the CDR3 is TGTGCCAGCAGCGCCGCCGGGCCCCAGCATTTT. It translates to CASSAAGPQHF.

V is TRBV7-6 and J is TRBJ2-7; D is possibly TRBD1 (5 bases). CDR1 and CDR2 (germline): SGHVS, FNYEAQ. The CDR3 is 13 amino acids. V was pared by 5 bases and J by 6 bases, with 14 bases between. CDR3 loop: CASSLSGFSEQYF. The CDR3 bases are TGTGCCAGCAGCCTCTCAGGGTTCTCCGAGCAGTACTTC.

There are many counts of this clonotype. This chain uses TRBV7-2 with TRBJ2-3; D is undetermined. In germline, CDR1 is SGHTA, CDR2 FQGNSA. V was cut by 5 bases and J by 2 bases, with 11 bases left in between. CDR3 length equals 14 residues. The CDR3 region is CASSTRTYTDTQYF. In nucleotides, the CDR3 is TGTGCCAGCAGCACCCGGACCTACACAGATACGCAGTATTTT.

The V gene is TRBV7-6, the J gene TRBJ1-4, with D possibly being TRBD1 (5 bases). Per the germline V gene, CDR1 is SGHVS and CDR2 is FNYEAQ. The CDR3 covers 14 residues. V was shortened by 8 bases and J by 3 bases, with 13 bases between the two germline ends. The CDR3 DNA sequence: TGTGCCAGCTGTCGAACGGGGGCTAATGAAAAACTGTTTTTT. It specifies CASCRTGANEKLFF.

The chain is built from TRBV7-4 and TRBJ1-2, with unresolved D. This CDR3 has 14 amino acids. The V gene's germline CDR1 is SGHVT and CDR2 SQSDAQ. The germline V and J ends were trimmed by 5 bases and 4 bases, with 14 bases remaining between them. DNA for the CDR3: TGTGCCAGCAGCAATGTTGGGAGTTTCTATGGCTACACCTTC. Translated, it gives CASSNVGSFYGYTF.

This clonotype was observed a handful of times. The V call is TRBV6-5, the J call TRBJ1-4, with D hard to call. Germline V CDR1 and CDR2: MNHEY, SVGAGI. V shed 5 bases and J shed 8 bases, with 18 bases lying between them. The CDR3 runs to 15 residues. This CDR3 is CASSSNENRREKLFF. The CDR3 coding sequence is TGTGCCAGCAGTAGTAATGAAAACAGACGAGAAAAACTGTTTTTT.

This clonotype was seen ten or more times. The chain employs TRBV7-8 and TRBJ2-3; D is possibly TRBD1 (6 bases). This CDR3 comprises 13 residues. From germline, CDR1 is SGHVS and CDR2 FQNEAQ. Trimming took 1 base from V and 6 from J, leaving 8 bases between them. The CDR3 spells CASSLVQGDTQYF. The CDR3 DNA reads TGTGCCAGCAGCTTAGTGCAGGGGGATACGCAGTATTTT. Drawing the rest from reference TRBV7-8 and TRBJ2-3, the complete variable domain is GAGVSQSPRYKVAKRGQDVALRCDPISGHVSLFWYQQALGQGPEFLTYFQNEAQLDKSGLPSDRFFAERPEGSVSTLKIQRTQQEDSAVYLCASSLVQGDTQYFGPGTRLTVL.

This chain links TRBV28 with TRBJ2-2, with D tentatively TRBD2 (5 bases). Germline values: CDR1 MDHEN, CDR2 SYDVKM. The CDR3 has 14 residues. Trimming shortened V by 7 bases and J by 0 bases, and 9 bases separated the two germline ends. CDR3 nucleotides: TGTGCCAGCAAAGCGGATGCGAACACCGGGGAGCTGTTTTTT. This translates into CASKADANTGELFF. The whole variable domain, filled in from reference TRBV28 and TRBJ2-2, reads DVKVTQSSRYLVKRTGEKVFLECVQDMDHENMFWYRQDPGLGLRLIYFSYDVKMKEKGDIPEGYSVSREKKERFSLILESASTNQTSMYLCASKADANTGELFFGEGSRLTVL.

This clonotype appeared many times. The chain links TRBV7-2 to TRBJ2-3, with 7 positions matching TRBD1. V trimming: 3 bases; J trimming: 6 bases; junction bases outside the gene matches: 6. The CDR3 sequence is 14 residues long. Germline V CDR1 and CDR2: SGHTA, FQGNSA. CDR3 sequence: CASSFRQGSDTQYF. The CDR3 region has the DNA TGTGCCAGCAGCTTTCGACAGGGCTCTGATACGCAGTATTTT. The full variable domain, its missing parts supplied by reference TRBV7-2 and TRBJ2-3, is GAGVSQSPSNKVTEKGKDVELRCDPISGHTALYWYRQSLGQGLEFLIYFQGNSAPDKSGLPSDRFSAERTGGSVSTLTIQRTQQEDSAVYLCASSFRQGSDTQYFGPGTRLTVL.

This clonotype has just a few counts. V and J are TRBV7-2 and TRBJ2-5; maybe TRBD2 (6 bases). Germline CDR1 is SGHTA and CDR2 is FQGNSA. The CDR3 extends over 14 amino acids. The ends were cut back, 7 bases at V and 4 bases at J, with 16 bases in the middle. The CDR3 sequence is CASTLIPGLETQYF. The CDR3, as DNA: TGTGCCAGCACCCTAATTCCGGGACTAGAGACCCAGTACTTC. Variable domain in full (rest from reference TRBV7-2 and TRBJ2-5): GAGVSQSPSNKVTEKGKDVELRCDPISGHTALYWYRQSLGQGLEFLIYFQGNSAPDKSGLPSDRFSAERTGGSVSTLTIQRTQQEDSAVYLCASTLIPGLETQYFGPGTRLLVL.